This TCR beta chain was captured by sequencing in a study of OX40 agonist ivuxolimab in advanced cancers. At the level of the study: Ivuxolimab is a fully human IgG2 antibody that activates OX40 (CD134). Across the patients, intravenous ivuxolimab was delivered every 2 weeks at 0.01 to 10 mg/kg.

The table came from immunoSEQ multiplex PCR; TCRdb's copy has only in-frame clones and leaves some out. The sample shows more than 85,000 clones, 90% of them seen only once. Samples of blood were obtained at baseline, on cycle 4 day 1, and on cycle 7 day 1. From germline, CDR1 is SGHTA and CDR2 FQGNSA. The CDR3 region is 17 residues in length, termini included. Comment on this clone: The DNA is left out, because the CDR3 cannot be placed on it with certainty; the CDR3 is given as TCRdb lists it.

The material was CD4+ or CD8+ T cells sorted from blood, obtained in a trial of the OX40 agonist ivuxolimab. The sequence came from an adult with an advanced solid tumor such as melanoma, head and neck, liver or kidney cancer. This chain joins TRBV7-2 and TRBJ2-2. The CDR3 spells CASSLGFGSGATGELFF.